This TCR beta chain was sequenced in a study of cytomegalovirus exposure and HLA in healthy donors. Study-level points and caveats: Analysis was carried out at a later point, and it linked a missense DCLRE1C variant to TCR beta V- and J-gene trimming. Most TCR sequences proved rare, with some public TCRs found in many donors.

PCR employed 60 Vbeta and 13 Jbeta primers. Measured with immunoSEQ multiplex PCR; TCRdb has only the in-frame clones, and not every one. The sample has 100,000 or so clones, more than 60% seen once. The sample holds one count of this clone. The antigen is not known. V gave up 5 bases and J gave up 4 bases, with 22 bases separating them. The CDR3 contains 17 residues. Germline V gene data show CDR1 as SEHNR and CDR2 as FQNEAQ (reference sequence). The rearrangement links TRBV7-9 to TRBJ2-3, with unresolved D. Specimen: PBMCs. This TCR was recovered from a female donor in good health and CMV-seronegative. The DNA for the CDR3 is TGTGCCAGCAGCCAACAAATGGTCCCAAAAAGCGCAGATACGCAGTATTTT. Protein sequence: CASSQQMVPKSADTQYF. Using reference TRBV7-9 and TRBJ2-3 for the parts outside the CDR3, the full variable domain is DTGVSQNPRHKITKRGQNVTFRCDPISEHNRLYWYRQTLGQGPEFLTYFQNEAQLEKSRLLSDRFSAERPKGSFSTLEIQRTEQGDSAMYLCASSQQMVPKSADTQYFGPGTRLTVL.